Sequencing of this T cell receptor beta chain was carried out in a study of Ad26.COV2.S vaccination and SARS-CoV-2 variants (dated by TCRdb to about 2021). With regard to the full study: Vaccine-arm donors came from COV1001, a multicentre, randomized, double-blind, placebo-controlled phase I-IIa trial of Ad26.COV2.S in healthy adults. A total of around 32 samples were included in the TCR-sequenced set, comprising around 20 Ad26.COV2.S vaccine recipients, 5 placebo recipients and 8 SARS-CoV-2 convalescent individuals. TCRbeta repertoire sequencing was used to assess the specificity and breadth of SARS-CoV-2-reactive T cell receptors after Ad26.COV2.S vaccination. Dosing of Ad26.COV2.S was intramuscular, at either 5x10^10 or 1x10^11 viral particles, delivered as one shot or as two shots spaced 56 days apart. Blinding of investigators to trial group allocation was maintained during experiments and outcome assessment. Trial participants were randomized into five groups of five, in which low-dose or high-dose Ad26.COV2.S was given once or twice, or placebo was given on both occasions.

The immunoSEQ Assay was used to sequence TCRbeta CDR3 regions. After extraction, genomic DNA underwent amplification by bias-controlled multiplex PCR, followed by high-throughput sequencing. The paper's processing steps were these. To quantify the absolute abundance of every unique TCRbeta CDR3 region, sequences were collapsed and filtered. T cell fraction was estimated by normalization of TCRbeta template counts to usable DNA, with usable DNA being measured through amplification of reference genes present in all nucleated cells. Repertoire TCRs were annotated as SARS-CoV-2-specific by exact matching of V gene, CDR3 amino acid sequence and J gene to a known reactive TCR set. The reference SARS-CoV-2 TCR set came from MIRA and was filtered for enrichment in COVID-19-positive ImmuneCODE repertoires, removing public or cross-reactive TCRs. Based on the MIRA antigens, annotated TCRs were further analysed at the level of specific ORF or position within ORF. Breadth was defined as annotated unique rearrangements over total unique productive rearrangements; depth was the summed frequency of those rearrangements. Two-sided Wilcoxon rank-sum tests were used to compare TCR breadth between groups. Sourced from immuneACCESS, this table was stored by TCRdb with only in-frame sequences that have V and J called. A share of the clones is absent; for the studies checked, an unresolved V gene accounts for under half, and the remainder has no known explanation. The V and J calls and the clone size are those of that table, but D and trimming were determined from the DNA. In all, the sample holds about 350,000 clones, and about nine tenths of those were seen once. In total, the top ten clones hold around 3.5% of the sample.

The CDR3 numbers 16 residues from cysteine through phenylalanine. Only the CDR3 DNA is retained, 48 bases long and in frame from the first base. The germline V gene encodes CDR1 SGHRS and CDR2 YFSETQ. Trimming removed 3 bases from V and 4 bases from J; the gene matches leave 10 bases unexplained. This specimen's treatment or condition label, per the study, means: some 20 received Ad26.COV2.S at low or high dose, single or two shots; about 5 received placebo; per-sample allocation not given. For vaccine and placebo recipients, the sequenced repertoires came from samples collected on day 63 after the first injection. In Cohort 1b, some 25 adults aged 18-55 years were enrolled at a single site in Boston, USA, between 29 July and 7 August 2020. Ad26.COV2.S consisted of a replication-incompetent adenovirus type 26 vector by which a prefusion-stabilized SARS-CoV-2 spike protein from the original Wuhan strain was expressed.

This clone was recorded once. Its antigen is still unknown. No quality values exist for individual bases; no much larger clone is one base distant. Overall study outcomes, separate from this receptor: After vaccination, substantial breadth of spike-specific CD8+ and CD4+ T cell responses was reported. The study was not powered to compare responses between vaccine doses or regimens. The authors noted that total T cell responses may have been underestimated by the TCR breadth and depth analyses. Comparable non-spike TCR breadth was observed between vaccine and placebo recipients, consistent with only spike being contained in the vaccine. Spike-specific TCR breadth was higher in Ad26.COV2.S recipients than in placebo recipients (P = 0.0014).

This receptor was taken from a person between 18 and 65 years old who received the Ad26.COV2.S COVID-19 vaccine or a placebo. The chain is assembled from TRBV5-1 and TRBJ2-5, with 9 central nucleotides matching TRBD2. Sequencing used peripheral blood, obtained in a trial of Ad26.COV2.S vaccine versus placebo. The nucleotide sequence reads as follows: TGCGCCAGCAGCTGGGAGGGACTAGCTAGGGGAGAGACCCAGTACTTC. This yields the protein CASSWEGLARGETQYF.